These 7 T cell receptor beta chains share one sample of origin, sequenced in a study of identical twins. TCRdb reanalysed the 5' RACE reads using MiXCR and keeps one entry per CDR3 protein. The repertoire consists of some 1,600,000 distinct CDR3 sequences, with about 32% occurring once and the leading ten covering about 0.27%. The source material was cord blood. These receptors came from a newborn girl in good health.

The chain employs TRBV12-3 or TRBV12-4 and TRBJ2-7; the D gene is possibly TRBD2 (6 bases). The germline V and J ends were trimmed by 3 bases and 7 bases, with 16 bases remaining between them. The CDR3 consists of 14 residues. The CDR3 DNA reads TGTGCCAGCAGTTTCAGGACTATCAACAATGAGCAGTACTTC. It codes for CASSFRTINNEQYF.

The genes are TRBV6-5 and TRBJ2-5; D not resolved. The CDR3 runs to 17 residues. The germline CDR1 and CDR2 sequences are MNHEY and SVGAGI. The V and J ends lost 1 base and 11 bases respectively, with 26 bases between them. The CDR3 nucleotides read TGTGCCAGCAGTTACTTACACGGCGCGTTAGGGAACAATGAGCAGTACTTC. Translation gives CASSYLHGALGNNEQYF.

The chain has TRBV7-9 and TRBJ2-6; TRBD1 matches 9 bases. This CDR3 spans 15 amino acids. CDR1 is SEHNR, CDR2 FQNEAQ, per germline (reference sequence). V trimming: 5 bases; J trimming: 2 bases; junction bases outside the gene matches: 1. CDR3 loop: CASSTGGAGANVLTF. Here the CDR3 DNA reads TGTGCCAGCAGCACAGGGGGCGCTGGGGCCAACGTCCTGACTTTC.

This clonotype was picked up many times. The chain combines TRBV7-9 with TRBJ2-5; no firm D call. CDR1 and CDR2 from the germline V gene are SEHNR and FQNEAQ (reference sequence). The CDR3 totals 14 residues. V was trimmed by 1 base and J by 4 bases, leaving 10 bases between them. CDR3 bases: TGTGCCAGCAGCTTAGTGGCCCTGACAGAGACCCAGTACTTC. This sequence encodes CASSLVALTETQYF.

This clonotype has more than one count but fewer than ten. The gene calls are TRBV28 and TRBJ1-1, with D unclear. This CDR3 contains 14 residues. In germline, CDR1 is MDHEN, CDR2 SYDVKM. V dropped 6 bases and J dropped 3 bases, with 14 bases sitting between them. The CDR3 nucleotides read TGTGCCAGCAGCCCGACTGGGAGGTACACTGAAGCTTTCTTT. Amino acid sequence: CASSPTGRYTEAFF.

This clonotype came up a few times. V usage is TRBV3-1 and J usage is TRBJ2-7, with 8 bases lining up with TRBD1. This CDR3 comprises 14 residues. Germline trimming cut 10 bases from V and 4 bases from J; bases unmatched to any gene: 12. Per the germline V gene, CDR1 is LGHDT and CDR2 is YNNKEL (reference sequence). CDR3 in amino acids: CAMLVGQGWYEQYF. The CDR3 DNA sequence: TGTGCCATGCTCGTCGGACAGGGTTGGTACGAGCAGTACTTC.

A single count supports this clonotype. The CDR3 is CASSLLALGYEQYF. For the CDR3, the DNA is TGTGCCAGCAGTTTGCTAGCGTTAGGGTACGAGCAGTACTTC. The genes are TRBV12-3 or TRBV12-4 and TRBJ2-4; D is possibly TRBD2 (6 bases). Judging by the DNA end, TRBJ2-7 fits better; the J call may be wrong. This CDR3 comprises 14 residues.